This TCR beta chain was profiled in a study of blood T cell repertoires in COVID-19. Study context: Acute-phase and convalescent COVID-19 samples originated in the United States, Italy and Spain. From T cells, B-cell-depleted T cells, or PBMCs came the material, which was cDNA or gDNA.

The authors' processing: Counts of nucleated cells, estimated from reference gene primer amplification, were obtained. Libraries were prepared by immunoSEQ multiplex PCR; TCRdb keeps only in-frame clonotypes and omits some of them. The D gene and trimming were derived from the DNA, and the V and J assignments and clone size from that table. The sample records 60,000 to 85,000 clones, roughly 80% being singletons. Per germline, CDR1 ENHRY and CDR2 SYGVKD. This CDR3 spans 14 amino acids. Losses at the gene ends were 0 bases for V and 8 bases for J; bases not matched to a gene: 3. V gene TRBV10-3 combines with J gene TRBJ1-2; 10 bases fit TRBD1. The specimen sequenced was peripheral blood. The TCR originated in a woman aged 55-75 years with acute or convalescent COVID-19. The DNA of the CDR3 is TGTGCCATCAGTGAGTCGGGGACAGGGGTCGGCTACACCTTC. Amino acid sequence: CAISESGTGVGYTF.